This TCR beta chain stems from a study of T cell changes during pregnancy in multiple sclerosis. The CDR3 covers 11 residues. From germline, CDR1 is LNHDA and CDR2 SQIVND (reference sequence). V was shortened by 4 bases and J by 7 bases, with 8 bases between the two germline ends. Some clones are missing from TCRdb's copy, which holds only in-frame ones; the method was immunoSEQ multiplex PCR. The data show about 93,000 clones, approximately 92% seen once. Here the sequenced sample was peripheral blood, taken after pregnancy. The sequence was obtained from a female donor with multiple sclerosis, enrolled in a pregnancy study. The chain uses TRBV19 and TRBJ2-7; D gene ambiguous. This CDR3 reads CASSTPYEQYF. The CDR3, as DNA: TGTGCCAGTAGTACCCCGTATGAGCAGTACTTC.